The table lists the clone carrying this T cell receptor beta chain with many counts. The sample is drawn from a study of blood T cell repertoires in COVID-19. Study in general: The origin of the acute and convalescent COVID-19 samples was the United States, Italy and Spain.

CDR1 is MDHEN and CDR2 is SYDVKM in the germline V gene. This CDR3 region has 15 residues. V trimming: 6 bases; J trimming: 4 bases; junction bases outside the gene matches: 9. Measured with immunoSEQ multiplex PCR; TCRdb has only the in-frame clones, and not every one. The sample comprises some 97,000 clones, 65% to 90% of which are singletons, and roughly 3% rests with the top ten. This TCR was sampled from a woman aged 50 to 60 who had recovered from COVID-19. Input material: PBMCs or T cells enriched from blood (not recorded which). The chain carries TRBV28 and TRBJ2-3; 8 nucleotides line up with TRBD2. The DNA for the CDR3 is TGTGCCAGCAGGCTCGGAGCGGGAGAGGCAGATACGCAGTATTTT. Amino acid sequence: CASRLGAGEADTQYF.